The present T cell receptor (beta chain) was sequenced within a study of T cells in localized non-small cell lung cancer. Whole-study findings and limits: Appearing in adjacent lung were a median about 50 of the top 100 tumor clones. In uninvolved adjacent lung, T cell clonality reached its highest value, exceeding tumor.

Concerning this clone: The antigen is not known.

The repertoire was sequenced with immunoSEQ multiplex PCR; TCRdb's copy has only in-frame clones and lacks some. The table includes 25,000 to 35,000 clones, around 89% detected once. V lost 0 bases, J lost 7 bases, and 11 bases lay in between. The length of the CDR3 is 15 residues. Germline CDR1 reads SGDLS; CDR2 reads YYNGEE. This chain connects TRBV9 to TRBJ1-6, with a weak D call TRBD1 (5 bases). The sample was peripheral blood, taken before any cancer treatment. This receptor was obtained from a female donor older than 55 with stage III squamous cell lung carcinoma. Written as DNA, the CDR3 is TGTGCCAGCAGCGTAGGCAGGGCGAGCAATTCACCCCTCCACTTT. Residues: CASSVGRASNSPLHF.